The sequence of this TCR beta chain was determined in a study of OX40 agonist ivuxolimab in advanced cancers. About the investigation overall: Ivuxolimab was a fully human IgG2 agonistic monoclonal antibody targeting the costimulatory receptor OX40 (CD134). Peripheral TCRbeta sequencing was intended to test whether TCR sequence diversity was altered and clonal T-cell expansion was caused by ivuxolimab. Of the approximately 50 patients in dose escalation, some 20 had hepatocellular carcinoma, some 15 had melanoma, 9 had renal cell carcinoma and 9 had head and neck cancer. Partial responses occurred in three dose-escalation patients, of whom one had hepatocellular carcinoma and two had cutaneous melanoma. Intravenous ivuxolimab was administered to patients every 2 weeks at six dose levels: 0.01, 0.1, 0.3, 1.5, 3 and 10 mg/kg. Prior anti-PD-1, anti-PD-L1 or anti-CTLA-4 therapy was permitted, and checkpoint inhibitors had been received by about two fifths of dose-escalation patients. The paper reports the monotherapy dose-escalation portion (N of about 50 patients) of the phase I ivuxolimab trial. In the dose-escalation cohort, 82.7% of patients were male, and the mean age was approximately 55 years, with a range of about 23 to 85.

Patients with autoimmune disease history or receiving systemic immunosuppression were excluded from the trial. In every dose cohort, peripheral blood was drawn for TCR sequencing at baseline, cycle 4 day 1, and cycle 7 day 1. Samples came from an open-label, multicenter, first-in-human phase I dose-escalation trial of ivuxolimab. Adults with locally advanced or metastatic head and neck squamous cell, hepatocellular, melanoma or renal cell carcinoma were enrolled in the trial. Before TCR sequencing, CD4+ and CD8+ T cells were separately sorted from peripheral blood. From a lookup of the germline V gene, CDR1 and CDR2 are SNHLY and FYNNEI. Unmatched junction bases come to 3, with V trimmed by 3 bases and J by 1 base. The CDR3 covers 15 residues, taking in both the cysteine and the phenylalanine. Only the CDR3 DNA is retained, 45 bases long and in frame from the first base. What the authors observed across the whole study: The antigen specificity of the peripheral T cells that underwent clonal expansion was not determined. After ivuxolimab, CD8+ T cells had more expanded clones than CD4+ T cells on average. At doses from 0.1 to 3.0 mg/kg, clonal expansion was seen in both CD4+ and CD8+ blood T cells between baseline and week 6. Low levels of normalized T-cell clonal expansion were also seen in some patients who did not respond. Partial responders in the 0.1-3.0 mg/kg groups had among the lowest normalized peripheral clonal expansion, especially among CD8+ T cells.

To sequence the TCRbeta CDR3 region, genomic DNA was isolated from the sorted cells. TCRbeta CDR3 regions were sequenced using the immunoSEQ Assay. TCRdb re-hosts the immuneACCESS table, in-frame sequences only. Its copies lack some clones; in the studies checked, an unresolved V gene accounts for under half of them, and the cause for the rest is not known. The table for this sample lists around 62,000 clones; 84% of them were counted only once. 4.4% of the sample is in the top ten clones. Note on this clone: This clone's antigen is unknown. No qualities accompany the bases; no much larger clone lies one base away.

The material was CD4+ or CD8+ T cells sorted from blood, obtained in a trial of the OX40 agonist ivuxolimab. The TCR comes from an adult with an advanced solid tumor such as melanoma, head and neck, liver or kidney cancer. The chain couples TRBV2 to TRBJ2-1, and 7 junction bases match TRBD2. In nucleotides, the sequence is TGTGCCAGCAGTGAGAGCGGGGTTTCCTACAATGAGCAGTTCTTC. Its coded protein is CASSESGVSYNEQFF.